This TCR beta chain was sequenced for a study of early T cells in non-severe SARS-CoV-2 infection. The wider study: Alpha and beta chains were unpaired, from unsorted whole-blood bulk RNA.

Study results and limitations: Anti-spike CD8 responses were favored in VDJdb matching, and private and CD4 specificities were missed.

This clonotype showed up just a few times. The antigen is unknown. The CDR3 sequence is 16 residues long. The V gene lost 0 bases and the J gene lost 1 base, with 13 bases spanning the gap. Germline CDR1 DFQATT, CDR2 SNEGSKA (reference sequence). Molecules of cDNA were individually given unique molecular identifiers that were attached to them. TCRdb used MiXCR to reprocess the 5' RACE reads, holding one entry per CDR3 protein. The sample records 52,000 or so distinct CDR3 sequences, about 6.1% being singletons. The chain uses TRBV20-1 and TRBJ2-1, with D maybe TRBD1 (6 bases). The sequence was collected from an adult who was a healthcare worker with PCR-confirmed SARS-CoV-2 infection or an uninfected control (not recorded which). The material sequenced was whole blood, taken at baseline. This CDR3 reads CSARDFRTGSYNEQFF. The DNA for the CDR3 is TGCAGTGCTAGAGACTTTCGTACAGGGTCCTACAATGAGCAGTTCTTC.